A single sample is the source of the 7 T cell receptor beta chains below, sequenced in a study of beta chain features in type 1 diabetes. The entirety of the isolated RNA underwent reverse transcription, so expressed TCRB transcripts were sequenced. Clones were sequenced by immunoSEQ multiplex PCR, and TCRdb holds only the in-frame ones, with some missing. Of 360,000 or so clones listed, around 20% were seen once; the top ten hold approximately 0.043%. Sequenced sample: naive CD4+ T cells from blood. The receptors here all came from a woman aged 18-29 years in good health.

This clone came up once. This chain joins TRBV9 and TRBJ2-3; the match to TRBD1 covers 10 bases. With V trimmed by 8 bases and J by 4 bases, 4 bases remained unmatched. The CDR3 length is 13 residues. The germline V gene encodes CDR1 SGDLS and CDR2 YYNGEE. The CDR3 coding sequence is TGTGCCAGTGGGACAGGGGTATCAGATACGCAGTATTTT. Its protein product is CASGTGVSDTQYF.

The CDR3 DNA is TGTGCCAGCAGCCCTTTGGGCAGCCACACCGGGGAGCTGTTTTTT. Protein: CASSPLGSHTGELFF. The chain employs TRBV9 and TRBJ2-2; D not resolved. The CDR3 consists of 15 residues. The germline V and J ends were trimmed by 4 bases and 3 bases, with 13 bases remaining between them. Germline lookup yields CDR1 SGDLS and CDR2 YYNGEE.

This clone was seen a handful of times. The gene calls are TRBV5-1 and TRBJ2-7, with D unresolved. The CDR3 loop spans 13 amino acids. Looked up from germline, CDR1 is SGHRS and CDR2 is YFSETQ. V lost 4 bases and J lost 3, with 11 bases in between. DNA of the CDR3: TGCGCCAGCAGCCCCCAGCAGGACTACGAGCAGTACTTC. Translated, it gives CASSPQQDYEQYF.

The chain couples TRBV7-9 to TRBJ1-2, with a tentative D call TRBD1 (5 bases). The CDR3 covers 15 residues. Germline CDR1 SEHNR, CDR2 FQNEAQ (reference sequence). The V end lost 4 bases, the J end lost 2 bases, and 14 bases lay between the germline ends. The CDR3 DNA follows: TGTGCCAGCAGCTCGTTCCAGGGTACGAACTATGGCTACACCTTC. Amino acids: CASSSFQGTNYGYTF.

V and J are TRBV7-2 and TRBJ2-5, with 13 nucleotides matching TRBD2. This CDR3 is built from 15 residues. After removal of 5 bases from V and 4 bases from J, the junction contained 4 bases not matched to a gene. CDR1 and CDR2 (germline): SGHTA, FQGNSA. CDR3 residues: CASSRGLAGRETQYF. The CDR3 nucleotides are TGTGCCAGCAGCCGGGGACTAGCGGGAAGAGAGACCCAGTACTTC.

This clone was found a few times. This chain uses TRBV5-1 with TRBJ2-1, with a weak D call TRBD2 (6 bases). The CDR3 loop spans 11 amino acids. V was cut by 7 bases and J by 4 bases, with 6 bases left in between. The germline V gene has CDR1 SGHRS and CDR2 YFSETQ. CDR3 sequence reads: CASGTYNEQFF. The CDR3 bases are TGCGCCAGCGGGACTTACAATGAGCAGTTCTTC. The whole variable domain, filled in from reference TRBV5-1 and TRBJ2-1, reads KAGVTQTPRYLIKTRGQQVTLSCSPISGHRSVSWYQQTPGQGLQFLFEYFSETQRNKGNFPGRFSGRQFSNSRSEMNVSTLELGDSALYLCASGTYNEQFFGPGTRLTVL.

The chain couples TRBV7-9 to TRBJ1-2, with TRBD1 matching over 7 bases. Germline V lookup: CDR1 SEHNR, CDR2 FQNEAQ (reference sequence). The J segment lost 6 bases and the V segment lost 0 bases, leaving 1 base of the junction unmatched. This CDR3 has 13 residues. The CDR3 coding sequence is TGTGCCAGCAGCTTAGCACAGGGGAATGGCTACACCTTC. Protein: CASSLAQGNGYTF. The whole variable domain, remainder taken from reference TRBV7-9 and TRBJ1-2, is DTGVSQNPRHKITKRGQNVTFRCDPISEHNRLYWYRQTLGQGPEFLTYFQNEAQLEKSRLLSDRFSAERPKGSFSTLEIQRTEQGDSAMYLCASSLAQGNGYTFGSGTRLTVV.